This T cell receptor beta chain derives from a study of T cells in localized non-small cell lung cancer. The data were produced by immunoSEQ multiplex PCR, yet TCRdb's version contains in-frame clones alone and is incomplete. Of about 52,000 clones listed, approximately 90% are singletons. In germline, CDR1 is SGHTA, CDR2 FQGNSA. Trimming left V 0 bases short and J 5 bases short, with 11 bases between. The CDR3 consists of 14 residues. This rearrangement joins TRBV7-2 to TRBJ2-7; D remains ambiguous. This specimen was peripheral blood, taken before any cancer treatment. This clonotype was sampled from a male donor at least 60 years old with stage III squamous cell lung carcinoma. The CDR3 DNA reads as TGTGCCAGCAGCTTAGCGCAGAGCCTGCACGAGCAGTACTTC. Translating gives CASSLAQSLHEQYF.